The sample holds many counts of the clone carrying this T cell receptor beta chain. Its specificity is unknown. The TCR cDNA carried a universal primer site and UMIs from 5'RACE template switching. TCRdb redid the calling of the 5' RACE reads with MiXCR, one entry per CDR3 protein. The top ten hold about 15% of the sample, which has 300,000 to 450,000 distinct CDR3 sequences, around 6.5% seen once. Germline CDR1 and CDR2: DFQATT and SNEGSKA (reference sequence). The CDR3 consists of 13 residues. Trimming took off 6 bases at V and 3 bases at J, with 14 bases between the two ends. The source of the sample is a study of T cells after yellow fever vaccination. Across the whole study: It was SMART-Seq v4 Ultra Low Input that prepared the fractions with low cell numbers.

Study results and caveats: Post-booster repertoires contained most primary-vaccination clones again (approximately 97% CD4, 88% CD8). Just a small share of clonotypes turned up in the CD4 compartment as well as the CD8 compartment.

The sequences come from PBMCs, collected 5 days after the yellow fever booster vaccination. The chain has TRBV20-1 and TRBJ1-1; no definite D call. This receptor was taken from a man aged 30-40 years who received the YFV17D yellow fever vaccine. The CDR3 spells CSAPGLGHTEAFF. The DNA of the CDR3 is TGCAGTGCACCGGGCCTAGGGCACACTGAAGCTTTCTTT.